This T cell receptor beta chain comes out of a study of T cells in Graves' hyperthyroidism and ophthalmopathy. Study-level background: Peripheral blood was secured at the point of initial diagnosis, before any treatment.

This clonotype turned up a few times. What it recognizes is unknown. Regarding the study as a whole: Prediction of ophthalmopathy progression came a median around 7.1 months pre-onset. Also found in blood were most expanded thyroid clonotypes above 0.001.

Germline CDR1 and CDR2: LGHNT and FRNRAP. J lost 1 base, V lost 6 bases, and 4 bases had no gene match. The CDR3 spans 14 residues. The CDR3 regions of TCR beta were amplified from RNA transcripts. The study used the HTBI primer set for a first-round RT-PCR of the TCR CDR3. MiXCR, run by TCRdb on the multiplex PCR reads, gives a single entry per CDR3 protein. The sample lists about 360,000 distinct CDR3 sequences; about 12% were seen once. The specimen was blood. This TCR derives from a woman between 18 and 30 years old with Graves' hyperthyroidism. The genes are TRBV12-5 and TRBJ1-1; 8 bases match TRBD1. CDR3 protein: CASGIGTGNTEAFF. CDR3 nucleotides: TGTGCTAGTGGCATAGGGACAGGGAACACTGAAGCTTTCTTT.